Below are 23 T cell receptor beta chains sequenced from a single sample in a study of lymphopenia after photon versus proton radiotherapy. Generated by immunoSEQ multiplex PCR, the TCRdb table keeps only in-frame clones and is missing some. The repertoire holds approximately 58,000 clones, with more than 70% as singletons. The material was peripheral blood, obtained from a patient treated with photon-based radiotherapy. These TCRs come from a man aged 45-65 years with gastric cancer.

The chain is built from TRBV7-2 and TRBJ1-4, with D unresolved. Per germline, CDR1 SGHTA and CDR2 FQGNSA. V was shortened by 6 bases and J by 4 bases, with 9 bases between the two germline ends. CDR3 length equals 13 residues. The CDR3 reads CASSRRVNEKLFF. CDR3 nucleotides: TGTGCCAGCAGTCGGAGAGTTAATGAAAAACTGTTTTTT.

The rearrangement uses TRBV6-6 and TRBJ2-7; D not certain. The V end lost 4 bases, the J end lost 2 bases, and 12 bases lay between the germline ends. CDR1 is MNHNY and CDR2 is SVGAGI in the germline V gene (reference sequence). The CDR3 totals 14 residues. The CDR3 coding sequence is TGTGCCAGCAGTTCTTGGGCAGGAACCTACGAGCAGTACTTC. Amino acids: CASSSWAGTYEQYF.

The chain carries TRBV5-6 and TRBJ1-5; weak D call: TRBD1 (5 bases). The V end was cut by 2 bases, the J end by 5 bases, with 11 bases between. The CDR3 consists of 14 residues. From germline, CDR1 is SGHDT and CDR2 YYEEEE. The CDR3 is CASSFRRGHQPQHF. The CDR3 nucleotides read TGTGCCAGCAGCTTTAGGAGGGGCCATCAGCCCCAGCATTTT.

This clone has a single count. The V gene is TRBV4-1, the J gene TRBJ1-1; a possible D gene is TRBD1 (6 bases). Trimming took 2 bases from V and 7 from J, leaving 17 bases between them. Germline lookup yields CDR1 MGHRA and CDR2 YSYEKL. The CDR3 sequence is 15 residues long. The chain's CDR3 is CASSQLAGVTVEAFF. In DNA form, the CDR3 reads TGCGCCAGCAGCCAACTGGCAGGGGTTACGGTTGAAGCTTTCTTT.

The chain carries TRBV6-6 and TRBJ2-1; 8 bases are shared with TRBD1. V shed 5 bases, J shed 6 bases, and the junction held 9 bases outside the gene matches. CDR1 MNHNY and CDR2 SVGAGI come from the germline V gene (reference sequence). This CDR3 spans 15 amino acids. CDR3 loop: CASSRQGKPTNEQFF. For the CDR3, the DNA is TGTGCCAGCAGTCGACAGGGGAAACCGACCAATGAGCAGTTCTTC.

The chain employs TRBV19 and TRBJ2-5, with D possibly matching TRBD2 (6 bases). The CDR3 spans 14 residues. The V gene's germline CDR1 is LNHDA and CDR2 SQIVND (reference sequence). V dropped 1 base and J dropped 5 bases, with 11 bases sitting between them. Here the CDR3 reads CASSIGGRRETQYF. The CDR3 DNA reads as TGTGCCAGTAGTATAGGGGGGAGGAGGGAGACCCAGTACTTC.

In this sample, this clone turned up a few times. The CDR3 DNA sequence: TGCGCCAGCAGCTTGGAAGGGTATGGCTACACCTTC. This codes for CASSLEGYGYTF. This chain connects TRBV5-1 to TRBJ1-2; the D is unclear. This CDR3 spans 12 amino acids. Per the germline V gene, CDR1 is SGHRS and CDR2 is YFSETQ. The V end lost 0 bases, the J end lost 5 bases, and 5 bases lay between the germline ends.

The chain combines TRBV29-1 with TRBJ2-3; 13 nucleotides match TRBD2. CDR1 and CDR2 (germline): SQVTM, ANQGSEA. This CDR3 has 15 amino acids. V dropped 7 bases and J dropped 0; count of bases not matched to a gene: 4. The CDR3 here is CSAGTSGTSTDTQYF. In DNA form, the CDR3 reads TGCAGCGCTGGGACTAGCGGGACTAGCACAGATACGCAGTATTTT.

The CDR3 coding sequence is TGTGCCAGCAGCGTAGCGGGAGGTCACGGGGAAAAACTGTTTTTT. Its translation: CASSVAGGHGEKLFF. This chain links TRBV9 with TRBJ1-4; D unresolved. Germline CDR1 is SGDLS and CDR2 is YYNGEE. The CDR3 is 15 amino acids. V dropped 0 bases and J dropped 8 bases, with 14 bases sitting between them.

The rearrangement uses TRBV28 and TRBJ2-5; 9 nucleotides agree with TRBD2. V gave up 10 bases and J gave up 5 bases; unmatched junction bases: 20. CDR1 is MDHEN, CDR2 SYDVKM, per germline. The CDR3 has 17 amino acids. In nucleotides, the CDR3 is TGTGCCACCGAAGGACTGTTAATAGCGGGAGAGAGCGAGACCCAGTACTTC. This codes for CATEGLLIAGESETQYF. The full variable domain, completed using reference TRBV28 and TRBJ2-5, is DVKVTQSSRYLVKRTGEKVFLECVQDMDHENMFWYRQDPGLGLRLIYFSYDVKMKEKGDIPEGYSVSREKKERFSLILESASTNQTSMYLCATEGLLIAGESETQYFGPGTRLLVL.

This chain joins TRBV18 and TRBJ1-4, with 7 bases aligning to TRBD1. CDR3 length equals 14 residues. CDR1 and CDR2 (germline): KGHSH, LQKENI. The J segment lost 8 bases and the V segment lost 2 bases, leaving 5 bases of the junction unmatched. In DNA, the CDR3 is TGTGCCAGCTCACCAAGCAGGGGGATAGAAAAACTGTTTTTT. Protein sequence: CASSPSRGIEKLFF.

This sequence joins TRBV11-2 and TRBJ2-7, with 9 bases lining up with TRBD1. The CDR3 loop spans 16 amino acids. The V gene end was trimmed by 4 bases and the J gene end by 2 bases; junction bases not matched to a gene: 9. Germline loops: CDR1 SGHAT, CDR2 FQNNGV. The CDR3 DNA reads as TGTGCCAGCAGCTCAGCCCACGGGACAGGGACCTACGAGCAGTACTTC. This encodes CASSSAHGTGTYEQYF.

The V call is TRBV28, the J call TRBJ2-7; 7 nucleotides agree with TRBD1. After removal of 2 bases from V and 9 bases from J, the junction contained 10 bases not matched to a gene. Germline CDR1 is MDHEN and CDR2 is SYDVKM. CDR3 length: 14 amino acids. CDR3 in DNA: TGTGCCAGCAGTTTACGGGACAACAGGGGAAGGCAGTACTTC. Protein product: CASSLRDNRGRQYF.

V gene TRBV6-6 combines with J gene TRBJ2-7; TRBD1 agrees at 10 bases. Trimming removed 8 bases from V and 3 bases from J; junction bases left unmatched: 10. The CDR3 consists of 15 residues. CDR1 and CDR2 from the germline V gene are MNHNY and SVGAGI (reference sequence). This CDR3 reads CASRNKGQGVYEQYF. The CDR3 bases are TGTGCCAGCCGTAATAAAGGACAGGGGGTCTACGAGCAGTACTTC.

Written as DNA, the CDR3 is TGTGCTAGTGGTTTGGTCACACCCGACAGCAACTATGGCTACACCTTC. It is translated as CASGLVTPDSNYGYTF. V is TRBV12-5 and J is TRBJ1-2; perhaps TRBD1 as D (5 bases). Germline CDR1 LGHNT, CDR2 FRNRAP. V was cut by 0 bases and J by 2 bases, with 13 bases left in between. CDR3 length: 16 amino acids.

The chain recombines TRBV5-1 with TRBJ2-7, with 9 bases that match TRBD1. Germline CDR1 is SGHRS and CDR2 is YFSETQ. The CDR3 has 14 amino acids. The V and J ends lost 4 bases and 3 bases, in that order; junction bases with no gene match: 5. In nucleotides, the CDR3 is TGCGCCAGCAGCGCCTCGACAGGGGGCTACGAGCAGTACTTC. Encoded protein: CASSASTGGYEQYF.

V gene TRBV6-6 combines with J gene TRBJ2-3, with a possible D match to TRBD2 (7 bases). Germline V gene data show CDR1 as MNHNY and CDR2 as SVGAGI (reference sequence). V lost 7 bases to trimming and J lost 5 bases, with 13 bases between them. CDR3 length: 13 amino acids. CDR3 sequence: CASKGGAEDTQYF. CDR3 DNA sequence: TGTGCCAGCAAGGGGGGGGCAGAAGATACGCAGTATTTT.

V and J are TRBV6-1 and TRBJ2-7; 11 bases line up with TRBD1. CDR3 length equals 13 residues. Losses at the gene ends were 6 bases for V and 3 bases for J; bases not matched to a gene: 1. Germline CDR1 is MNHNS and CDR2 is SASEGT. CDR3 amino acids: CASRGTGGYEQYF. DNA of the CDR3: TGTGCCAGCAGAGGGACAGGGGGCTACGAGCAGTACTTC.

This clone has a handful of counts. The rearrangement joins TRBV6-5 to TRBJ1-2; D gene ambiguous. The CDR3 extends over 13 amino acids. The germline V gene encodes CDR1 MNHEY and CDR2 SVGAGI. V was clipped by 5 bases and J by 6 bases, with 13 bases between them. CDR3 in amino acids: CASSADGNHGYTF. In DNA form, the CDR3 reads TGTGCCAGCAGTGCGGACGGAAATCATGGCTACACCTTC.

The V call is TRBV5-4, the J call TRBJ2-5, with D uncertain. The V and J ends lost 3 bases and 1 base respectively, with 10 bases between them. CDR1 and CDR2 (germline): SGHNT, YYREEE (reference sequence). This CDR3 region has 14 residues. The CDR3 DNA follows: TGTGCCAGCAGCTCCGTTAAATCCCAAGAGACCCAGTACTTC. This codes for CASSSVKSQETQYF.

The genes are TRBV5-4 and TRBJ2-7, with D possibly being TRBD2 (5 bases). V was pared by 1 base and J by 0 bases, with 14 bases between. Germline CDR1 is SGHNT and CDR2 is YYREEE (reference sequence). The CDR3 length is 16 residues. The CDR3 protein is CASSLSLANLSYEQYF. Written as DNA, the CDR3 is TGTGCCAGCAGCTTGTCCCTAGCCAACCTCTCCTACGAGCAGTACTTC. Based on the CDR3 plus reference TRBV5-4 and TRBJ2-7, the full variable domain is ETGVTQSPTHLIKTRGQQVTLRCSSQSGHNTVSWYQQALGQGPQFIFQYYREEENGRGNFPPRFSGLQFPNYSSELNVNALELDDSALYLCASSLSLANLSYEQYFGPGTRLTVT.

The J gene is TRBJ2-7, the V gene TRBV7-5; TRBD1 was called by the table and not checked on the DNA. TRBV7-5 corresponds to a pseudogene. The CDR3 spans 14 residues. CDR3: CELHSGGQSYEQYF. The CDR3, as DNA: TGTGAACTTCACTCAGGGGGTCAGTCCTACGAGCAGTACTTC.

The CDR3 DNA follows: TGTGCCATCAGTGAGTCGATGTTGGGACAGGGTGTTGATGCCGGGGAGCTGTTTTTT. Its translation: CAISESMLGQGVDAGELFF. V is TRBV10-3 and J is TRBJ2-2; 9 nucleotides agree with TRBD1. Looked up from germline, CDR1 is ENHRY and CDR2 is SYGVKD. This CDR3 has 19 amino acids. The trim removed 0 bases at V and 6 bases at J, leaving 14 bases unmatched.